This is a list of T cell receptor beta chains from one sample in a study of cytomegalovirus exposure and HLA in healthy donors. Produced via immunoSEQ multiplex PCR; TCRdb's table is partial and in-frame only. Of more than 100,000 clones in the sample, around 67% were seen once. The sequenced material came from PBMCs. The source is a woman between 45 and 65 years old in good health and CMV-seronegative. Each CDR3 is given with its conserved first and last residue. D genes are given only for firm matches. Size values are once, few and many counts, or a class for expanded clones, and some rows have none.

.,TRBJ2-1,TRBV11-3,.,TGTGCCAGCAGACAGGACCGCCACGGTGAGCAGTTCTTC,CASRQDRHGEQFF
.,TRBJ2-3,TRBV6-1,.,TGTGCCAGCAAAGAAGCAACCGGGGTTGTAGCAGATACGCAGTATTTT,CASKEATGVVADTQYF
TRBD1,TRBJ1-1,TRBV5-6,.,TGTGCCAGCACCGGAGCGGGCCTCGGACAGGAAAAAGCTTTCTTT,CASTGAGLGQEKAFF
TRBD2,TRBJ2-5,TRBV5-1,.,TGCGCCGGCTCGGATCTAGCGGGGCTCCAAGAGACCCAGTACTTC,CAGSDLAGLQETQYF
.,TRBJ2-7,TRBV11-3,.,TGTGCCAGCAGCTTAACCTACAGGGATTACCCCTTC,CASSLTYRDYPF
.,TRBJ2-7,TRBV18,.,TGTGCCAGCTCACCACGGTCAGGTCGCTCCTACGAGCAGTACTTC,CASSPRSGRSYEQYF
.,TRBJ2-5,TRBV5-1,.,TGCGCCAGCAGCTTCCAGGGGCGTATGGGGACCCAGTACTTC,CASSFQGRMGTQYF
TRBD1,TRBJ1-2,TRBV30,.,TGTGCCTGGAGTGTACAGGGGGCCTATGGCTACACCTTC,CAWSVQGAYGYTF
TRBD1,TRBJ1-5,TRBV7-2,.,TGTGCCAGCAGCCAACATCCGGGACAGGGGAACGTACAGCCCCAGCATTTT,CASSQHPGQGNVQPQHF
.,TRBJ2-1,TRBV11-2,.,TGTGCCAGCAGCCTCCCAGGGACACTTTACAATGAGCAGTTCTTC,CASSLPGTLYNEQFF
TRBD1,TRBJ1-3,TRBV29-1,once,TGCAGCGTTGAAGACAGGGGGAAGCCTGGGACCATATATTTT,CSVEDRGKPGTIYF
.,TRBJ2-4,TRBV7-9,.,TGTGCCAGCAGCTTTGGGGGGGCGGTAGCCAAAAACATTCAGTACTTC,CASSFGGAVAKNIQYF
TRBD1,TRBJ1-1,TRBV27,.,TGTGCCAGCAGTTTAGAGGACAGGGTGACTGAAGCTTTCTTT,CASSLEDRVTEAFF
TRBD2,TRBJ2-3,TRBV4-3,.,TGCGCCAGCAGCCGACTAATCGCACTAGCGGGAGACCCCACAGATACGCAGTATTTT,CASSRLIALAGDPTDTQYF
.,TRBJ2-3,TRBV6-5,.,TGTGCCACACAGGGCACAGATACGCAGTATTTT,CATQGTDTQYF
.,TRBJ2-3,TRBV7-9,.,TGTGCCAGCAGCCCCTCCGGGGCGGGGTCAGATACGCAGTATTTT,CASSPSGAGSDTQYF
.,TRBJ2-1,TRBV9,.,TGTGCCAGCAGCGCCTCTAGCGCCTACTTCAATGAGCAGTTCTTC,CASSASSAYFNEQFF